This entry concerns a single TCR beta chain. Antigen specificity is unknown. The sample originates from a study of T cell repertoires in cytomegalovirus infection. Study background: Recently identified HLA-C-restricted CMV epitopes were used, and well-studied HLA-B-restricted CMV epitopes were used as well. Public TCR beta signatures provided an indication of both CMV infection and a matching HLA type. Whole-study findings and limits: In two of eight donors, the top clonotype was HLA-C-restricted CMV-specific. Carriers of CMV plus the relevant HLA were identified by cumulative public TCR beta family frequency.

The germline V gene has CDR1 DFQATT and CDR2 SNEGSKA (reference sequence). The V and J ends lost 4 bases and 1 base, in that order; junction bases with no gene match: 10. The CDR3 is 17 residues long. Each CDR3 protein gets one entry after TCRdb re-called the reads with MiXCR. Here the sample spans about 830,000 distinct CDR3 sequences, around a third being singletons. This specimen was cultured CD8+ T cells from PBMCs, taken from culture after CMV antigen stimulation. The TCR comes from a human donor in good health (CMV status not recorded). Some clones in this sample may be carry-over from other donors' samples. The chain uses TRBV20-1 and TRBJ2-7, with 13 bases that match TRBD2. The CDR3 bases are TGCAGTGCTACCGGGACTAGCGGGGTCGCGAAGTCCTACGAGCAGTACGTC. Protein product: CSATGTSGVAKSYEQYV.